This T cell receptor beta chain appears in the sequencing data of a study of CD8 T cells in Susac syndrome (dated by TCRdb to about 2019). For context, the study as a whole: Among the sequenced Susac syndrome patients, about six had clinically active disease and eight were in clinical remission. The study used repertoire sequencing to test whether antigen drove CD8+ T cell activation and differentiation in Susac syndrome. At blood withdrawal, Susac syndrome patients were therapy-naive, treated with corticosteroids (with IVIg additionally given to some), or treated with IVIg alone. The study compared CD8+ T cell repertoire clonality among about a dozen healthy donors, roughly 14 Susac syndrome patients and roughly 16 multiple sclerosis patients. Here is what the overall study found, with its caveats: The TCR sequencing and HLA analysis was acknowledged to have included a relatively small number of individuals. Sixteen and five Susac-specific public clones were found in the total CD8+ and CD8+ TEMRA repertoires, respectively. Clonal expansion was seen in Susac syndrome CD8+ repertoires, peaking in CD8+ TEMRA cells and being greater in clinically active patients than in remitting ones.

A note on this clonotype: What antigen it recognizes has not been identified. One base away there is no much larger clone; base qualities are not given.

RNA was extracted using the RNeasy kit, and roughly 0.5 to 1 microgram was reverse transcribed with random hexamers. TCR beta CDR3 regions were amplified with the immunoSEQ multiplex PCR assay covering 54 Vbeta and 13 Jbeta segments. PCR amplification bias was corrected by using a synthetic template baseline for primer optimization and computational correction. Per the source publication's procedure: Only productive sequences were kept, with reads annotated to V, D and J genes according to IMGT and analyzed in immunoSEQ Analyzer. Clonality was calculated as one minus the Shannon entropy normalized by log2 of the number of productive unique sequences. Public and private clones were assessed among the 100 most prevalent clones of each patient and control. Clones were defined as Susac-specific when absent from the healthy and MS cohorts, from fewer than 1,300 published viral clones and from other ImmuneACCESS disease sequences. Using fastp at Q25 and MiXCR, TCRdb reprocessed the public reads and kept productive beta chains. Each entry merges the rows of one CDR3 protein and shows their most common DNA and genes. The authors' filters were not applied to this entry. The sample has tens of thousands of distinct CDR3 sequences on record, 95% to 97% of them singletons. The ten largest clones add up to 0.62% of the sample.

CDR1 and CDR2, looked up from the germline V gene (reference sequence), are DFQATT and SNEGSKA. The junction carries 11 bases between V and J, which are trimmed by 6 bases and 5 bases respectively. The CDR3, from cysteine to phenylalanine, totals 12 residues. Only CDR3 DNA remains: 36 bases, in frame from the first base. Peripheral blood CD8+ and CD4+ T cells from healthy donors, Susac syndrome patients and multiple sclerosis patients were profiled by high-throughput TCR beta sequencing. Recently defined diagnostic criteria for definite or probable disease were met by the Susac syndrome patients. CD8+ TEMRA cells were enriched by FACS, while bulk CD8+ and CD4+ T cells were purified by magnetic negative isolation. Blood was drawn into EDTA tubes, processed within 24 hours, and PBMCs were isolated by density gradient centrifugation. PBMCs intended for TCR sequencing were cryopreserved in liquid nitrogen and thawed later in a water bath at 37 degrees C. The sorted or isolated CD4+, CD8+ and CD8+ TEMRA cells reached a purity of at least 90%.

The sequence was collected from a human donor with Susac syndrome. Recombination joined TRBV20-1 with TRBJ2-4; no confident D gene assignment can be made. Sequenced input: CD8+ T cells from PBMCs. The base sequence is TGCAGTGCCCCCCAACACCAAAACATTCAGTACTTC. Its translation reads: CSAPQHQNIQYF.